This T cell receptor beta chain emerged from a study of cytomegalovirus exposure and HLA in healthy donors. Study-level results: It has been reported that TCR beta sequences accurately predicted the HLA-A and HLA-B alleles of most subjects.

A word on this clone: Its antigen remains unidentified.

The PCR contained 60 Vbeta and 13 Jbeta primers. Assay: immunoSEQ multiplex PCR; the TCRdb copy retains only in-frame clones and omits some. The sample consists of about 100,000 clones, 85% of them appearing once. Trimming cost V 2 bases and J 8 bases, with 10 bases left between them. The length of the CDR3 is 13 residues. The V gene's germline CDR1 is SGHNT and CDR2 YYREEE (reference sequence). The sample comprised PBMCs. This chain links TRBV5-4 with TRBJ1-4; TRBD1 might be the D (6 bases). This clonotype originated in a man aged 25 to 40 in good health and CMV-seronegative. CDR3 sequence: CASSFITGEKLFF. The CDR3 DNA reads TGTGCCAGCAGCTTTATAACAGGGGAAAAACTGTTTTTT. Together with reference TRBV5-4 and TRBJ1-4, the CDR3 gives the full variable domain: ETGVTQSPTHLIKTRGQQVTLRCSSQSGHNTVSWYQQALGQGPQFIFQYYREEENGRGNFPPRFSGLQFPNYSSELNVNALELDDSALYLCASSFITGEKLFFGSGTQLSVL.